Shown below are 19 T cell receptor beta chains from a single sample sequenced in a study of T cell responses to AZD1222 COVID-19 vaccine. TCRdb's copy holds only in-frame clones and misses some; the assay was immunoSEQ multiplex PCR. The sample lists 95,000 to 150,000 clones; about 90% were seen once. The material sequenced was peripheral blood, taken on day 0 of AZD1222 vaccination. These receptors were taken from an adult in good health.

This chain links TRBV18 with TRBJ2-1; D is tentatively TRBD1 or TRBD2 (7 bases each). CDR1 and CDR2 from the germline V gene are KGHSH and LQKENI. Trimming took 0 bases from V and 4 from J, leaving 16 bases between them. The CDR3 sequence is 17 residues long. Here the CDR3 reads CASSPPITGEGYNEQFF. The CDR3 nucleotides read TGTGCCAGCTCACCACCCATAACAGGGGAGGGGTACAATGAGCAGTTCTTC.

This clone occurred once. The chain uses TRBV15 and TRBJ1-5, with 9 bases fitting TRBD1. Losses at the gene ends were 2 bases for V and 2 bases for J; bases not matched to a gene: 10. Germline-derived CDR1 and CDR2 are LNHNV and YYDKDF (reference sequence). The CDR3 is 18 amino acids. CDR3 loop: CATSRPIGTGIGNQPQHF. The CDR3 nucleotides read TGTGCCACCAGCAGACCGATTGGGACAGGGATTGGCAATCAGCCCCAGCATTTT. Drawing the rest from reference TRBV15 and TRBJ1-5, the complete variable domain is DAMVIQNPRYQVTQFGKPVTLSCSQTLNHNVMYWYQQKSSQAPKLLFHYYDKDFNNEADTPDNFQSRRPNTSFCFLDIRSPGLGDTAMYLCATSRPIGTGIGNQPQHFGDGTRLSIL.

This sequence joins TRBV4-2 and TRBJ2-7; 14 nucleotides align to TRBD2. The V and J ends lost 4 bases and 3 bases, in that order; junction bases with no gene match: 20. The germline CDR1 and CDR2 sequences are LGHNA and YNFKEQ. The CDR3 is 21 residues long. The CDR3 DNA sequence: TGTGCCAGCAGCCCATTTGGACTAGCGGGAGGCCGGAGGCTGGGGCACTACGAGCAGTACTTC. This sequence encodes CASSPFGLAGGRRLGHYEQYF.

The rearrangement joins TRBV19 to TRBJ1-3; D unclear. Germline loops: CDR1 LNHDA, CDR2 SQIVND (reference sequence). The CDR3 contains 13 residues. CDR3 protein: CGAIGGVDGTIYF. The CDR3 nucleotides are TGTGGAGCGATTGGCGGAGTAGATGGCACCATATATTTT.

The V gene is TRBV4-3, the J gene TRBJ2-1; the D gene is possibly TRBD1 (6 bases). V shed 5 bases and J shed 5 bases, with 13 bases lying between them. The CDR3 loop spans 14 amino acids. In germline, CDR1 is LGHNA, CDR2 YSLEER. In nucleotides, the CDR3 is TGCGCCAGCAGCGCTTGGGACACAGACAATGAGCAGTTCTTC. Translating gives CASSAWDTDNEQFF.

This clone was recorded once. V is TRBV3-1 (or the pseudogene TRBV3-2) and J is TRBJ2-7; 10 positions agree with TRBD1. V trimming: 6 bases; J trimming: 5 bases; junction bases outside the gene matches: 10. Germline V gene data show CDR1 as LGHDT and CDR2 as YNNKEL (reference sequence). This CDR3 region has 15 residues. The CDR3 DNA reads as TGTGCCAGCAGTCACCCGGGACAGGGGACCCACGAGCAGTACTTC. Amino acid sequence: CASSHPGQGTHEQYF.

V gene TRBV18 combines with J gene TRBJ2-7; 8 positions agree with TRBD1. The CDR3 extends over 15 amino acids. Germline V gene sequence: CDR1 KGHSH, CDR2 LQKENI. The V segment lost 2 bases and the J segment 3 bases; nucleotides outside the gene matches: 6. The CDR3 is CASSPGTGGRYEQYF. The CDR3 DNA is TGTGCCAGCTCACCAGGGACAGGTGGACGCTACGAGCAGTACTTC.

The V gene is TRBV19, the J gene TRBJ2-7, with TRBD1 as a possible D gene (6 bases). Germline assignment: CDR1 LNHDA and CDR2 SQIVND (reference sequence). Trimming left V 8 bases short and J 5 bases short, with 10 bases between. The CDR3 totals 11 residues. The CDR3 loop is CASGGLHEQYF. DNA for the CDR3: TGTGCCAGTGGGGGCCTACACGAGCAGTACTTC.

The chain combines TRBV28 with TRBJ1-6, with D tentatively TRBD1 (6 bases). CDR3 size: 14 residues. V lost 5 bases, J lost 10 bases, and 15 bases lay in between. The germline CDR1 and CDR2 sequences are MDHEN and SYDVKM. The chain's CDR3 is CASSRRGEGSPLHF. The CDR3 DNA reads as TGTGCCAGCAGTCGGAGGGGGGAAGGGTCACCCCTCCACTTT.

The V gene is TRBV9, the J gene TRBJ2-5; a possible D gene is TRBD1 (6 bases). V gave up 0 bases and J gave up 14 bases, with 17 bases separating them. Germline CDR1 and CDR2: SGDLS and YYNGEE. The CDR3 loop spans 13 amino acids. The CDR3 here is CASSVAPGVAGYF. CDR3 coding DNA: TGTGCCAGCAGCGTAGCCCCAGGGGTCGCGGGCTACTTC.

This chain uses TRBV9 with TRBJ1-2; D may be TRBD1 (5 bases). The CDR3 loop spans 14 amino acids. CDR1 is SGDLS and CDR2 is YYNGEE in the germline V gene. The germline V and J ends were trimmed by 0 bases and 3 bases, with 9 bases remaining between them. The CDR3 is CASSVGQSDYGYTF. The CDR3 DNA follows: TGTGCCAGCAGCGTAGGACAGTCTGACTATGGCTACACCTTC. The variable domain in full, completed from reference TRBV9 and TRBJ1-2, reads DSGVTQTPKHLITATGQRVTLRCSPRSGDLSVYWYQQSLDQGLQFLIQYYNGEERAKGNILERFSAQQFPDLHSELNLSSLELGDSALYFCASSVGQSDYGYTFGSGTRLTVV.

The DNA for the CDR3 is TGTGCCAGCTCACTAATGACAGGGGACTTCACAGATACGCAGTATTTT. It is translated as CASSLMTGDFTDTQYF. The rearrangement uses TRBV18 and TRBJ2-3, with 8 bases identical to TRBD1. J lost 2 bases, V lost 4 bases, and 8 bases had no gene match. This CDR3 contains 16 residues. Per germline, CDR1 KGHSH and CDR2 LQKENI. The full variable domain, rest sourced from reference TRBV18 and TRBJ2-3, is NAGVMQNPRHLVRRRGQEARLRCSPMKGHSHVYWYRQLPEEGLKFMVYLQKENIIDESGMPKERFSAEFPKEGPSILRIQQVVRGDSAAYFCASSLMTGDFTDTQYFGPGTRLTVL.

The chain carries TRBV12-5 and TRBJ2-5, with D perhaps given as TRBD1 or TRBD2 (6 bases each). CDR1 is LGHNT, CDR2 FRNRAP, per germline. With 1 base removed from V and 6 bases from J, the gap between germline ends came to 9 bases. CDR3 length: 13 amino acids. CDR3 coding DNA: TGTGCTAGTGGTTTGGGGGGGGCCCAGACCCAGTACTTC. Translated, it gives CASGLGGAQTQYF.

The J gene is TRBJ2-2, the V gene TRBV7-9, with a weak D call TRBD1 (6 bases). CDR1 is SEHNR and CDR2 is FQNEAQ in the germline V gene (reference sequence). The CDR3 contains 13 residues. The V and J ends lost 7 bases and 6 bases respectively, with 12 bases between them. The DNA of the CDR3 is TGTGCCAGCATGCAACAGGGCCCCGGGGAGCTGTTTTTT. It translates to CASMQQGPGELFF.

V and J are TRBV28 and TRBJ1-1; 9 nucleotides agree with TRBD1. Germline V gene lookup returns CDR1 MDHEN and CDR2 SYDVKM. CDR3 size: 14 residues. Trimming cost V 3 bases and J 4 bases; bases outside gene matches: 3. Here the CDR3 reads CASSFPTGGTEAFF. CDR3 DNA sequence: TGTGCCAGCAGTTTCCCGACAGGGGGCACTGAAGCTTTCTTT.

The chain couples TRBV7-3 to TRBJ2-2; D gene ambiguous. V dropped 2 bases and J dropped 1 base, with 14 bases sitting between them. In germline, CDR1 is SGHTA, CDR2 FQGTGA. This CDR3 contains 17 residues. The CDR3 is CASSLGRAFLNTGELFF. CDR3 bases: TGTGCCAGCAGCTTAGGTCGGGCCTTTCTGAACACCGGGGAGCTGTTTTTT.

The genes are TRBV28 and TRBJ1-1; tentatively, D is TRBD1 (5 bases). The CDR3 length is 15 residues. Per germline, CDR1 MDHEN and CDR2 SYDVKM. With 5 bases removed from V and 1 base from J, the gap between germline ends came to 14 bases. Here the CDR3 DNA reads TGTGCCAGCAGTGTACGGGGGAAGCCGAACACTGAAGCTTTCTTT. Amino acids: CASSVRGKPNTEAFF.

The chain employs TRBV13 and TRBJ2-6; no firm D call. The V end was cut by 2 bases, the J end by 0 bases, with 8 bases between. The CDR3 is 16 amino acids. The germline gives CDR1 PRHDT, CDR2 FYEKMQ (reference sequence). The CDR3 is CASSLNHYSGANVLTF. CDR3 nucleotides: TGTGCCAGCAGCTTAAACCACTACTCTGGGGCCAACGTCCTGACTTTC.

This sequence joins TRBV14 and TRBJ1-2, with 7 bases lining up with TRBD1. Trimming took 1 base from V and 4 from J; bases not matched to a gene: 6. The CDR3 spans 15 residues. Germline CDR1 SGHDN, CDR2 FVKESK. In DNA, the CDR3 is TGTGCCAGCAGCCAAGCGAAGGGGGCGTCCTATGGCTACACCTTC. The encoded protein is CASSQAKGASYGYTF. Variable domain in full (rest from reference TRBV14 and TRBJ1-2): EAGVTQFPSHSVIEKGQTVTLRCDPISGHDNLYWYRRVMGKEIKFLLHFVKESKQDESGMPNNRFLAERTGGTYSTLKVQPAELEDSGVYFCASSQAKGASYGYTFGSGTRLTVV.